This T cell receptor (beta chain) was recorded in a study of blood T cells in healthy people across ages. Broader study findings: Naive T cell percentage showed a strong correlation with the diversity of TCR beta.

Concerning this clonotype itself: Its specificity is not known.

Germline loops: CDR1 MNHNY, CDR2 SVGAGI (reference sequence). The CDR3 loop spans 16 amino acids. The V end lost 6 bases, the J end lost 2 bases, and 19 bases lay between the germline ends. Through a sample-barcoded 5' primer and a J-beta primer mix, a second PCR was run for roughly 6 to 11 cycles. Each TCR beta cDNA got a 12-nucleotide random molecular identifier. TCRdb ran MiXCR on the 5' RACE reads and lists one entry per CDR3 protein. The sample carries about 1.5 million distinct CDR3 sequences, about 45% recorded once. Donation came from healthy Caucasian individuals in Russia who were aged about 6 to 100.

V usage is TRBV6-6 and J usage is TRBJ1-2; maybe TRBD1 (6 bases). The clonotype was recovered from a woman between 18 and 29 years old in good health. Sequencing used blood. This chain's CDR3 is CASRGLLWGPNYGYTF. CDR3 DNA sequence: TGTGCCAGCAGGGGACTTCTCTGGGGGCCGAACTATGGCTACACCTTC.